Below, 3 T cell receptor beta chains from the same sample are listed, as sequenced in a study of shared T cell receptors in the human thymus. The data were produced by immunoSEQ multiplex PCR, yet TCRdb's version contains in-frame clones alone and is incomplete. This table holds about 660,000 clones, 88% found once. The sample also formed part of further work on human thymus T cells.

The sample was thymocytes. The receptors stem from a boy younger than two with a congenital heart defect.

The rearrangement links TRBV2 to TRBJ1-4, with D possibly TRBD1 on 6 matching bases. The germline CDR1 and CDR2 sequences are SNHLY and FYNNEI. Trimming removed 1 base from V and 7 bases from J, with 13 bases in between. The CDR3 loop spans 15 amino acids. DNA for the CDR3: TGTGCCAGCAGTGAAGGGACAGCCAAAGGTGAAAAACTGTTTTTT. Its protein is CASSEGTAKGEKLFF.

Only one count was recorded for this clone. V gene TRBV2 combines with J gene TRBJ2-7; unclear D gene. Trimming cost V 7 bases and J 2 bases, with 9 bases left between them. From germline, CDR1 is SNHLY and CDR2 FYNNEI. The CDR3 has 12 amino acids. The chain's CDR3 is CASNPSPYEQYF. CDR3 coding DNA: TGTGCCAGCAATCCCTCCCCCTACGAGCAGTACTTC.

The CDR3 nucleotides read TGTGCCAGCTCACCACCGGTAACCGCGGGAGGTCCTTACAATGAGCAGTTCTTC. It codes for CASSPPVTAGGPYNEQFF. The chain links TRBV18 to TRBJ2-1, with 8 bases lining up with TRBD2. The length of the CDR3 is 18 residues. CDR1 KGHSH and CDR2 LQKENI come from the germline V gene. Trimming took 0 bases from V and 4 from J; bases not matched to a gene: 11.